This entry describes one T cell receptor beta chain. Its antigen is currently not known. No base-level quality is on record; no much larger clone is a single base apart. The trial excluded patients who had a history of autoimmune disease or were on systemic immunosuppression. Peripheral blood for TCR sequencing was drawn from every dose cohort at baseline, at cycle 4 day 1 and at cycle 7 day 1. The samples were taken from a phase I, first-in-human, multicenter, open-label dose-escalation trial of ivuxolimab. Adults with locally advanced or metastatic head and neck squamous cell, hepatocellular, melanoma or renal cell carcinoma were enrolled in the trial. CD4+ and CD8+ T cells were sorted separately from peripheral blood before TCR sequencing. This sample was included in a study of OX40 agonist ivuxolimab in advanced cancers. Broadly, across the study: Ivuxolimab was a fully human IgG2 agonistic monoclonal antibody targeting the costimulatory receptor OX40 (CD134). Partial responses were achieved by three dose-escalation patients, of whom one had hepatocellular carcinoma and two had cutaneous melanoma. The dose-escalation cohort was around 83% male with a mean age of around 62 years, ranging from 23 to 79. The paper reports the monotherapy dose-escalation portion (N = 52 patients) of the phase I ivuxolimab trial. Peripheral TCRbeta sequencing aimed to test whether ivuxolimab altered TCR sequence diversity and caused clonal T-cell expansion. Patients were allowed to have had prior anti-PD-1, anti-PD-L1 or anti-CTLA-4 therapy, and approximately 40% of the dose-escalation patients had previously received checkpoint inhibitors. Intravenous ivuxolimab was administered to patients every 2 weeks at six dose levels: 0.01, 0.1, 0.3, 1.5, 3 and 10 mg/kg. Of the approximately 50 dose-escalation patients, hepatocellular carcinoma was present in around 20, melanoma in around 15, renal cell carcinoma in 9 and head and neck cancer in 9.

Findings and caveats that apply to the study as a whole: In the 0.1-3.0 mg/kg groups, partial responders were among the patients with the lowest normalized peripheral clonal expansion, particularly in CD8+ T cells. Low levels of normalized T-cell clonal expansion were also seen in some patients who did not respond. Clonal expansion of both CD4+ and CD8+ blood T cells was observed from baseline to week 6 at doses 0.1 to 3.0 mg/kg. Antigen specificity was not determined for the clonally expanded peripheral T cells. After ivuxolimab, CD8+ T cells had more expanded clones than CD4+ T cells on average.

There are 15 amino acids in the CDR3, from cysteine to phenylalanine inclusive. Just CDR3 DNA is preserved here, 45 bases in frame from base 1. V is cut by 1 base and J by 7 bases, and the space between the germline ends is 11 bases. Reading the germline V gene gives CDR1 SGHTA and CDR2 FQGNSA. Genomic DNA was extracted from sorted cells for sequencing of the TCRbeta CDR3 region. TCRbeta CDR3 regions were sequenced using the immunoSEQ Assay. The table comes from immuneACCESS by way of TCRdb, which keeps in-frame sequences with V and J called. Part of the clones is missing from these tables; in studies checked, under half for an unresolved V gene and the rest for unknown reasons. In all, the sample holds 40,000 to 45,000 clones, and 82% of those were seen once. Less than 30% of the sample belongs to the ten largest clones.

Here the sequenced sample was CD4+ or CD8+ T cells sorted from blood, taken in a trial of the OX40 agonist ivuxolimab. The chain is assembled from TRBV7-2 and TRBJ1-6, and the D gene may be TRBD1, 6 bases matching. This receptor was taken from an adult with an advanced solid tumor such as melanoma, head and neck, liver or kidney cancer. The CDR3 reads CASSLDRAANSPLHF. The DNA is TGTGCCAGCAGCTTAGACAGGGCGGCCAATTCACCCCTCCACTTT.